This T cell receptor beta chain is drawn from a study of shared clonotypes between healthy human individuals. Samples underwent the assay at deep level. Produced via immunoSEQ multiplex PCR; TCRdb's table is partial and in-frame only. The table records fewer than 400,000 clones, around 74% of them present only once. Points on this clone: Antigen: not known.

General study points: In this cohort, only blood was sampled, and tissue repertoires likely differ. Clonotypes not shared had lower generation probabilities than those common to all four donors. Generally, naive subsets (rather than memory subsets) showed larger estimated richness.

This CDR3 contains 13 residues. The V gene lost 4 bases and the J gene lost 3 bases, with 7 bases spanning the gap. CDR1 is LNHDA and CDR2 is SQIVND in the germline V gene (reference sequence). The chain joins TRBV19 to TRBJ2-1; a weak D match, TRBD1 (5 bases). This receptor was taken from a young man in good health. Material: memory CD4+ T cells sorted from blood. Described subset: CD45RA-negative fraction. The CDR3 DNA reads as TGTGCCAGTAGTACAGGGAACTACAATGAGCAGTTCTTC. This gives the protein CASSTGNYNEQFF.